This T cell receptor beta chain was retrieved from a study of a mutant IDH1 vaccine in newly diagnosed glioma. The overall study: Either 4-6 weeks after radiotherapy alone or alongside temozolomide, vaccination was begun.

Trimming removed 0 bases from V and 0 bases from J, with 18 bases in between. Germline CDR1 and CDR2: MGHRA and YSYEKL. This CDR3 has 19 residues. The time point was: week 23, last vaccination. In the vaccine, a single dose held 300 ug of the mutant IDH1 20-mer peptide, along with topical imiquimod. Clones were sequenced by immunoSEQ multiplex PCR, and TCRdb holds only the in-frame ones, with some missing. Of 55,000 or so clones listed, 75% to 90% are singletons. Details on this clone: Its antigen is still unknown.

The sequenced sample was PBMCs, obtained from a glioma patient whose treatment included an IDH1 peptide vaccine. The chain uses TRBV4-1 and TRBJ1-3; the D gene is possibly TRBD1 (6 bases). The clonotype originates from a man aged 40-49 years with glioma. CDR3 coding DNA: TGCGCCAGCAGCCAAGATAAGGGGACAAGGGAGATCTCTGGAAACACCATATATTTT. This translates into CASSQDKGTREISGNTIYF.